Listed here are 6 T cell receptor beta chains from one sample, sequenced in a study of T cells in women clearing cervical HPV infection. Sequencing used immunoSEQ multiplex PCR; TCRdb keeps in-frame clones, though not all of them. The record lists 40,000 to 45,000 clones, of which the ten most abundant hold 1.2%. The sample taken for sequencing was blood buffy coat. These receptor sequences come from a woman aged 18 to 69 with a cervical HPV16 infection that either progressed to CIN3+ or cleared (not recorded which).

Points on this clone: The read comes to an end 3 residues before the CDR3 does, leaving the germline J gene to fill in the end. The J gene is TRBJ1-2, the V gene TRBV20-1, with a weak D call TRBD1 (5 bases). This CDR3 is built from 13 residues. Germline V gene data show CDR1 as DFQATT and CDR2 as SNEGSKA (reference sequence). The V gene lost 6 bases and the J gene lost 5 bases, with 16 bases spanning the gap. The sequenced part of the CDR3 DNA is TGCAGTGCCAGGGAGAGGGGCAATTATGGC. It codes for CSARERGNYG. The whole CDR3 reads CSARERGNYGYTF.

In the case of this clone: Read data end 3 residues before the CDR3 end; the end is taken from the germline J gene. V is TRBV7-9 and J is TRBJ2-3; 10 nucleotides agree with TRBD1. V was pared by 4 bases and J by 2 bases, with 3 bases of the junction left unmatched. This CDR3 region has 15 residues. CDR1 and CDR2 from the germline V gene are SEHNR and FQNEAQ (reference sequence). The chain's CDR3 is CASSSGQGNTDTQYF. The sequenced CDR3 bases are TGTGCCAGCAGCTCGGGACAGGGGAACACAGATACG.

Comment on this clone: The sequenced fragment ends 3 residues before the CDR3 boundary, so the rest is inferred from the germline J gene. The J gene is TRBJ2-7, the V gene TRBV28; 7 bases are a match to TRBD2. The CDR3 is 14 residues long. V dropped 5 bases and J dropped 4; count of bases not matched to a gene: 8. Germline loops: CDR1 MDHEN, CDR2 SYDVKM. The CDR3 region is CASSPPPGGYEQYF. Partial CDR3 DNA: TGTGCCAGCAGTCCCCCCCCGGGGGGATACGAG.

On this clone itself: The read gets to within 3 residues of the CDR3 end, and the germline J gene fills in the rest. The chain carries TRBV28 and TRBJ2-5; D possibly corresponds to TRBD1 (6 bases). This CDR3 region has 14 residues. Trimming stripped 4 bases from V and 5 bases from J, with 14 bases between. Germline V CDR1 and CDR2: MDHEN, SYDVKM. The CDR3 spells CASSSQTGMETQYF. CDR3 bases read: TGTGCCAGCAGTTCCCAAACAGGGATGGAGACC.

On this clone: Its ends do not fully match the called genes, so a read error is possible. The read comes to an end 3 residues before the CDR3 does, leaving the germline J gene to fill in the end. This chain joins TRBV11-1 and TRBJ2-3; possibly TRBD1 for D (6 bases). CDR3 length: 14 residues. In germline, CDR1 is SGHAT, CDR2 FQDESV (reference sequence). The CDR3 here is CAGSQDSRTDTQYF. The CDR3 DNA, read in part, is TGTGCCGGCAGCCAGGACAGCCGCACAGATACG.

With respect to this clone: The read finishes 3 residues shy of the CDR3 end, and the germline J gene is used to complete it. The J gene is TRBJ2-2, the V gene TRBV2; 10 bases align to TRBD1. This CDR3 has 14 residues. Unmatched junction bases numbered 7, after V lost 7 bases and J lost 8 bases. CDR1 is SNHLY, CDR2 FYNNEI, per germline. The sequenced CDR3 bases are TGTGCCAGCAACCCGACAGGGGGCATGGGGGAG. It encodes CASNPTGGMGE. The complete CDR3 sequence is CASNPTGGMGELFF.